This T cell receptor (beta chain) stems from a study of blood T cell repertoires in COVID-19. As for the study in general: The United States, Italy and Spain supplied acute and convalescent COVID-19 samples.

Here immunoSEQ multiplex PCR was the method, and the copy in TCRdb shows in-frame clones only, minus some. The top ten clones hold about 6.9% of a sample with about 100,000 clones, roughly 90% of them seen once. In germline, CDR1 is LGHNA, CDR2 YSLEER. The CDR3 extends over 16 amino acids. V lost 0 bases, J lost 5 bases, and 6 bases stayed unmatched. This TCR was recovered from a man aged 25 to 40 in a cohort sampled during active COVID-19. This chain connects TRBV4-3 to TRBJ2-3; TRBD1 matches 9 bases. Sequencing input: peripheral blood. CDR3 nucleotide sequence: TGCGCCAGCAGCCAAGATCACAGGGGGCTCGGAGATACGCAGTATTTT. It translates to CASSQDHRGLGDTQYF.